The source of this T cell receptor (beta chain) is a study of metastatic and nonmetastatic thyroid tumors. No treatment of any kind had been given to any patient before thyroid surgery. This clone was seen only a few times. Its antigen is unidentified. General observations from the study: In both blood and tumor samples, TCR beta diversity was reported significantly higher for malignant than benign nodules.

Using MiXCR, TCRdb re-called clones from the PCR reads. Of about 45,000 clones detected, 4% appear once; the ten largest clones hold roughly a tenth. V lost 1 base and J lost 7, with 2 bases in between. CDR1 and CDR2 (germline): SGHDN, FVKESK. This CDR3 is built from 11 residues. This sequence originates from a female donor with papillary thyroid cancer or a benign thyroid nodule (not recorded which). Some clones in this sample may be carry-over from other donors' samples. V is TRBV14 and J is TRBJ2-1; D remains ambiguous. The sequenced material came from blood. In nucleotides, the CDR3 is TGTGCCAGCAGCCAAGCAAATGAGCAGTTCTTC. It yields the protein CASSQANEQFF.